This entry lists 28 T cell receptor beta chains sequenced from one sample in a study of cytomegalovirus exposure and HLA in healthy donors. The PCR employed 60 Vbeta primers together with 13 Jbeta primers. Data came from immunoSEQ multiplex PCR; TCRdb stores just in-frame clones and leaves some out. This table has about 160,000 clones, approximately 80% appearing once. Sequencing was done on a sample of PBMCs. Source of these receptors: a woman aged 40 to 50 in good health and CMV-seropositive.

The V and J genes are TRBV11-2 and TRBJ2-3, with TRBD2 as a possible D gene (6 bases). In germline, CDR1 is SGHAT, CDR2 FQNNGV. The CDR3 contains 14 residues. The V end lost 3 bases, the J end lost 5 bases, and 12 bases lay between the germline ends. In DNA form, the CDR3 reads TGTGCCAGCAGCTTGAGCCTGGGAGGAGATACGCAGTATTTT. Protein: CASSLSLGGDTQYF.

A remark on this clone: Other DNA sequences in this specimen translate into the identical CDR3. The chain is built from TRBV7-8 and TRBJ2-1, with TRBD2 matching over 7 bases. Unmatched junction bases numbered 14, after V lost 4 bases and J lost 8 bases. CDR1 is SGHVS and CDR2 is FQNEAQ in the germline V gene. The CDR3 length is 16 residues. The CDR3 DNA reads TGTGCCAGCAGCTCGATGTCAGGGACTATAATCGATGAGCAGTTCTTC. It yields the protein CASSSMSGTIIDEQFF.

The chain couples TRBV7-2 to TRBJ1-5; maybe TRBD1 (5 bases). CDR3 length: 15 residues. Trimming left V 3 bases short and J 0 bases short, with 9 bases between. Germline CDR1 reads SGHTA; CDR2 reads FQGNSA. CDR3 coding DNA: TGTGCCAGCAGCTTTACAGGAGCTAGCAATCAGCCCCAGCATTTT. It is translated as CASSFTGASNQPQHF.

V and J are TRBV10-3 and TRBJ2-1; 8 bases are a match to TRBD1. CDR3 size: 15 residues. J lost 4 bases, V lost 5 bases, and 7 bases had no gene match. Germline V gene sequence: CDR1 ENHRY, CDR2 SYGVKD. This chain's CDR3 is CAISPDRGSYNEQFF. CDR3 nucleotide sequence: TGTGCCATCAGTCCAGACAGGGGTTCGTACAATGAGCAGTTCTTC.

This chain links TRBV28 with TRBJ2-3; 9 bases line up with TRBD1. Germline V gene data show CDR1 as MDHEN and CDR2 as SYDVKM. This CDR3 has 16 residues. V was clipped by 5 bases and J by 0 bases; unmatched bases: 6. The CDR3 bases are TGTGCCAGCAGTCTTGGGACAGGGACTAGCACAGATACGCAGTATTTT. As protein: CASSLGTGTSTDTQYF.

The CDR3 loop reads CASSPEGYEQYF. The CDR3 bases are TGTGCCAGCTCACCGGAGGGATACGAGCAGTACTTC. The chain joins TRBV18 to TRBJ2-7, with a weak D call TRBD2 (6 bases). This CDR3 comprises 12 residues. Looked up from germline, CDR1 is KGHSH and CDR2 is LQKENI. V gave up 3 bases and J gave up 4 bases, with 7 bases separating them.

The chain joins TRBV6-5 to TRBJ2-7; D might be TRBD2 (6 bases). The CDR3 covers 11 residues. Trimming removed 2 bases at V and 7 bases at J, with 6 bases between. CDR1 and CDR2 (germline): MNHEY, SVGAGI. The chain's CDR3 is CASSYGGEQYF. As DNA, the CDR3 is TGTGCCAGCAGTTACGGGGGGGAGCAGTACTTC.

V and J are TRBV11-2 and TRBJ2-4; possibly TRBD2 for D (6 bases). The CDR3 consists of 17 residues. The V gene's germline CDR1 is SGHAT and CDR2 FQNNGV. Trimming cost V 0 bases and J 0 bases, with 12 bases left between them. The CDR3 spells CASSLDGRRVAKNIQYF. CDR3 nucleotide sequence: TGTGCCAGCAGCTTAGATGGTAGGAGGGTAGCCAAAAACATTCAGTACTTC.

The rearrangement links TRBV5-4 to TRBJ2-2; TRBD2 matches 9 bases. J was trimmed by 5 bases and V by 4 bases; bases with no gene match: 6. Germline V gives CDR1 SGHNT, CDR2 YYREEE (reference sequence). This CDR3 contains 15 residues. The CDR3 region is CASSAGGLHTGELFF. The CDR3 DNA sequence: TGTGCCAGCAGCGCGGGGGGGCTGCATACCGGGGAGCTGTTTTTT.

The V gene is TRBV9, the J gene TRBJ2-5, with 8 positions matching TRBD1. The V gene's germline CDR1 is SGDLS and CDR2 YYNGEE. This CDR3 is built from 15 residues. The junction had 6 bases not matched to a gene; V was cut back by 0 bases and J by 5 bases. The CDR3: CASSVVGGTGETQYF. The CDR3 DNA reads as TGTGCCAGCAGCGTAGTGGGCGGGACAGGCGAGACCCAGTACTTC.

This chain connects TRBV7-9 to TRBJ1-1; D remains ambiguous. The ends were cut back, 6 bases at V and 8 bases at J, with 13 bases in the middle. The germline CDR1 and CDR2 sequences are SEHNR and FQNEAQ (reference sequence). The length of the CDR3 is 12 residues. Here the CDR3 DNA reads TGTGCCAGCAGGTCTACTTCGTCAGAAGCTTTCTTT. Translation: CASRSTSSEAFF. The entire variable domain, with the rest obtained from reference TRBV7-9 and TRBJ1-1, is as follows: DTGVSQNPRHKITKRGQNVTFRCDPISEHNRLYWYRQTLGQGPEFLTYFQNEAQLEKSRLLSDRFSAERPKGSFSTLEIQRTEQGDSAMYLCASRSTSSEAFFGQGTRLTVV.

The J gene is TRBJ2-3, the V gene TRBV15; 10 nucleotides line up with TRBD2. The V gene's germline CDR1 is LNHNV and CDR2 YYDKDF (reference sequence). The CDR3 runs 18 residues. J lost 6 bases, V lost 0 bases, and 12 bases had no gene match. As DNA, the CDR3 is TGTGCCACCAGCAGAGATAGAACAGCGGGGGGGCAAGCGGATACGCAGTATTTT. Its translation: CATSRDRTAGGQADTQYF.

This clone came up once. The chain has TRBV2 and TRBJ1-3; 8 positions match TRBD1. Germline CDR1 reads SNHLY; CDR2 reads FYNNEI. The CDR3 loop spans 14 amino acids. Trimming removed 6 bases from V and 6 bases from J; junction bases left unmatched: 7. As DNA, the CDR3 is TGTGCCAGCAGAAGGACAGGGTTTGAAAACACCATATATTTT. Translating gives CASRRTGFENTIYF.

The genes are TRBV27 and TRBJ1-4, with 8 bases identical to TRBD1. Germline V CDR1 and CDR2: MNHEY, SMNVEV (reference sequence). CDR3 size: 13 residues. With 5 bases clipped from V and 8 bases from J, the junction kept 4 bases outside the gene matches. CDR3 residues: CASSRTGNEKLFF. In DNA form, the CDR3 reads TGTGCCAGCAGTCGGACAGGGAACGAAAAACTGTTTTTT.

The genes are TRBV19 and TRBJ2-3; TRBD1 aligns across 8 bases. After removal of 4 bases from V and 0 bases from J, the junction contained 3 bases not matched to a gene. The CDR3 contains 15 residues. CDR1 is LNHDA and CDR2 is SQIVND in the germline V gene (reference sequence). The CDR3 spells CASSTRTGSTDTQYF. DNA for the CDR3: TGTGCCAGTAGTACCCGGACAGGGAGCACAGATACGCAGTATTTT. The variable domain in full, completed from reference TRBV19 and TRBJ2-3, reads DGGITQSPKYLFRKEGQNVTLSCEQNLNHDAMYWYRQDPGQGLRLIYYSQIVNDFQKGDIAEGYSVSREKKESFPLTVTSAQKNPTAFYLCASSTRTGSTDTQYFGPGTRLTVL.

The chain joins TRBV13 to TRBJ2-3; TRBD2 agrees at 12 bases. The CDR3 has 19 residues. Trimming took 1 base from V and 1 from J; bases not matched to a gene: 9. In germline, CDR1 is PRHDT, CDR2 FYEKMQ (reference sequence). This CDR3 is CASSLEGLAGGLGTDTQYF. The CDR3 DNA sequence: TGTGCCAGCAGCTTAGAAGGTCTAGCGGGGGGGCTGGGCACAGATACGCAGTATTTT.

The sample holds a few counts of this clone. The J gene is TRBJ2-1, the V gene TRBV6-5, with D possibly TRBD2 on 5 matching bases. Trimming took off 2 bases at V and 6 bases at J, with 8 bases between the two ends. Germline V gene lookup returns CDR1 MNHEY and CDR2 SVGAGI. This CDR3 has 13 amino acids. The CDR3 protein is CASSYGGPNEQFF. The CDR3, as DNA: TGTGCCAGCAGTTACGGCGGGCCCAATGAGCAGTTCTTC.

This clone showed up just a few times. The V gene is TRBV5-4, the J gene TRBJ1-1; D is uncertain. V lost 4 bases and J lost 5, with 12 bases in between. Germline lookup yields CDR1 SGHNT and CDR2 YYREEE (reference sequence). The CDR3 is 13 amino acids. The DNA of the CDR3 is TGTGCCAGCAGCCGGATCCCGGGGACTGAAGCTTTCTTT. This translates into CASSRIPGTEAFF.

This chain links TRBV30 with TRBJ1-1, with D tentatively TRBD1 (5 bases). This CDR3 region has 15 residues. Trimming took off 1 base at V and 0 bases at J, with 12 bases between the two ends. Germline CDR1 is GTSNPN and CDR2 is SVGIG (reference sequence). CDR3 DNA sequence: TGTGCCTGGAGTGGTCTTGACAGACTGAACACTGAAGCTTTCTTT. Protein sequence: CAWSGLDRLNTEAFF.

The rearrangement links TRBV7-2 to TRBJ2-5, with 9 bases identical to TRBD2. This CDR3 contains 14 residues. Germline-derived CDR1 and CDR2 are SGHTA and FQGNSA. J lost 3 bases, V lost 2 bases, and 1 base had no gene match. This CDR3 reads CASSLQRGEETQYF. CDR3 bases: TGTGCCAGCAGCTTACAGCGGGGGGAAGAGACCCAGTACTTC.

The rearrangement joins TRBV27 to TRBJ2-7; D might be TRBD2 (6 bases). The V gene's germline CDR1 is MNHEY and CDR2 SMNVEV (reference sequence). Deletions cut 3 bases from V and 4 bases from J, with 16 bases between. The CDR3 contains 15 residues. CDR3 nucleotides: TGTGCCAGCAGTTTCCCCGGACAAGGGACTTACGAGCAGTACTTC. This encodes CASSFPGQGTYEQYF.

CDR3 sequence (DNA): TGTGCCAGCAGTATGGGGACAGGGGGGAATGAAAAACTGTTTTTT. Its protein is CASSMGTGGNEKLFF. V gene TRBV5-4 combines with J gene TRBJ1-4; 11 bases are a match to TRBD1. V lost 5 bases and J lost 5; bases outside the gene matches: 5. CDR1 and CDR2 from the germline V gene are SGHNT and YYREEE (reference sequence). This CDR3 spans 15 amino acids. The full variable domain, with the rest looked up from reference TRBV5-4 and TRBJ1-4, is ETGVTQSPTHLIKTRGQQVTLRCSSQSGHNTVSWYQQALGQGPQFIFQYYREEENGRGNFPPRFSGLQFPNYSSELNVNALELDDSALYLCASSMGTGGNEKLFFGSGTQLSVL.

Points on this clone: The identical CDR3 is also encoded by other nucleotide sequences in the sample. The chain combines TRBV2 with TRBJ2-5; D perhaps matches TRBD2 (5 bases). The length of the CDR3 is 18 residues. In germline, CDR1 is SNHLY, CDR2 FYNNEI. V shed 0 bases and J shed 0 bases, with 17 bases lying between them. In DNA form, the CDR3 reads TGTGCCAGCAGTGAAGCCGTTTCGCGAGGGTTTTACCAAGAGACCCAGTACTTC. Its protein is CASSEAVSRGFYQETQYF.

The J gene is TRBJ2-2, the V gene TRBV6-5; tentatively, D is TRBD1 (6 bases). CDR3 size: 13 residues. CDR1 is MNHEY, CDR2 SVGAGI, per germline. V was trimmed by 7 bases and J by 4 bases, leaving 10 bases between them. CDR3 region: CASNSGATGELFF. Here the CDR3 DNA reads TGTGCCAGCAACTCAGGGGCCACCGGGGAGCTGTTTTTT.

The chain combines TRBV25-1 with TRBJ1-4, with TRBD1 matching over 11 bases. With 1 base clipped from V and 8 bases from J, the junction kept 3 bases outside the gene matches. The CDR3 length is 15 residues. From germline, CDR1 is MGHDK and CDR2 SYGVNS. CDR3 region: CASSESGTGGEKLFF. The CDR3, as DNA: TGTGCCAGCAGTGAATCCGGGACAGGGGGAGAAAAACTGTTTTTT.

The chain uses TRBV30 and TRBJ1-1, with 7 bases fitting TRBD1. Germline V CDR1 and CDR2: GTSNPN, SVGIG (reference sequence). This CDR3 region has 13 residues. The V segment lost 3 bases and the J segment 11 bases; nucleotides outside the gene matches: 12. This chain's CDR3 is CAWSPTRQGTAFF. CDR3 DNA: TGTGCCTGGAGCCCCACCCGACAGGGAACGGCTTTCTTT.

The CDR3 sequence: CASSIATGNMNTEAFF. The CDR3 DNA is TGTGCCAGTAGTATAGCCACGGGGAACATGAACACTGAAGCTTTCTTT. The chain joins TRBV19 to TRBJ1-1; D gene unclear. From germline, CDR1 is LNHDA and CDR2 SQIVND (reference sequence). Trimming shortened V by 1 base and J by 0 bases, and 12 bases separated the two germline ends. The CDR3 length is 16 residues.

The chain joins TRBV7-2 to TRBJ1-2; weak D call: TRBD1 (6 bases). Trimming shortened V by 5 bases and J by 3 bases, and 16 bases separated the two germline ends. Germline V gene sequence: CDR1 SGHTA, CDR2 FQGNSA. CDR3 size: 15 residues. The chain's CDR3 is CASSQESTGYYGYTF. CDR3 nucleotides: TGTGCCAGCAGCCAAGAGAGCACAGGGTACTATGGCTACACCTTC.